The 13 T cell receptor beta chains listed next were all sequenced from one sample in a study of persistence of HIV-infected CD4 T cells. Lysates of CMV-infected fibroblasts at around 9.9 ug/mL stimulated these cells. CD40L/CD69 double-negative CD45RO-high memory CD4+ T cells were collected. Sequencing used immunoSEQ version 4 in survey mode. Sequencing used immunoSEQ multiplex PCR; TCRdb keeps in-frame clones, though not all of them. The sample records some 30,000 clones, 78% being singletons. Their antigen targets remain unknown. The specimen comprised CD4+ T cells sorted from PBMCs after roughly 18-hour stimulation, sampled from a patient who received antiretroviral therapy. The origin of the receptors is an adult woman with HIV who was CMV-seropositive.

The J gene is TRBJ2-1, the V gene TRBV6-6; D remains ambiguous. V was shortened by 7 bases and J by 0 bases, with 13 bases between the two germline ends. Germline V gene lookup returns CDR1 MNHNY and CDR2 SVGAGI (reference sequence). The CDR3 is 15 amino acids. The CDR3 region is CASTRDGSSYNEQFF. The CDR3, as DNA: TGTGCCAGCACCAGAGACGGTAGCTCCTACAATGAGCAGTTCTTC.

CDR3 in DNA: TGTGCCAGCAGCTTAGCGCAAGGGAGTGGAGGCTACACCTTC. Translation gives CASSLAQGSGGYTF. The rearrangement joins TRBV7-9 to TRBJ1-2, with D uncertain. This CDR3 is 14 amino acids long. Germline CDR1 and CDR2: SEHNR and FQNEAQ (reference sequence). V dropped 0 bases and J dropped 8 bases, with 13 bases sitting between them.

The chain uses TRBV7-2 and TRBJ1-2, with 8 nucleotides matching TRBD1. The CDR3 runs 13 residues. The V segment lost 5 bases and the J segment 7 bases; nucleotides outside the gene matches: 6. CDR1 is SGHTA, CDR2 FQGNSA, per germline. The CDR3 loop is CASSGQGAGGYTF. CDR3 bases: TGTGCCAGCAGCGGGCAGGGGGCGGGTGGCTACACCTTC.

The chain combines TRBV30 with TRBJ1-6, with a tentative D call TRBD1 (5 bases). The CDR3 consists of 13 residues. Trimming pared 4 bases from V and 8 bases from J, leaving 12 bases between. Germline-derived CDR1 and CDR2 are GTSNPN and SVGIG (reference sequence). The CDR3 DNA reads as TGTGCCTGGAATTGGGGGGATCATTCACCCCTCCACTTT. It specifies CAWNWGDHSPLHF.

The chain carries TRBV7-2 and TRBJ2-3; unclear D gene. The germline V gene encodes CDR1 SGHTA and CDR2 FQGNSA. This CDR3 region has 15 residues. Trimming cost V 7 bases and J 2 bases, with 16 bases left between them. This CDR3 is CASTLVAADTDTQYF. CDR3 bases: TGTGCCAGCACCCTGGTGGCGGCAGACACAGATACGCAGTATTTT.

V and J are TRBV19 and TRBJ1-5; D is unresolved. The CDR3 extends over 13 amino acids. CDR1 is LNHDA and CDR2 is SQIVND in the germline V gene (reference sequence). V was trimmed by 3 bases and J by 8 bases, leaving 11 bases between them. The CDR3 DNA follows: TGTGCCAGTAGTATTGGCATAACGGAGCCCCAGCATTTT. It codes for CASSIGITEPQHF.

This clone has a handful of counts. The CDR3 sequence is CASSPGLNQPQHF. The CDR3 DNA reads TGTGCCAGCAGTCCCGGACTCAATCAGCCCCAGCATTTT. J is TRBJ1-5 and V is TRBV3-1 (or the pseudogene TRBV3-2); the D is unclear. V lost 6 bases and J 3 bases, leaving 9 bases between the germline ends. The CDR3 has 13 amino acids. The germline CDR1 and CDR2 sequences are LGHDT and YNNKEL (reference sequence).

The chain links TRBV6-1 to TRBJ1-5, with D tentatively TRBD1 (6 bases). V was shortened by 1 base and J by 2 bases, with 6 bases between the two germline ends. The CDR3 contains 14 residues. CDR1 MNHNS and CDR2 SASEGT come from the germline V gene. DNA of the CDR3: TGTGCCAGCAGTGAAGGACAGGGCAATCAGCCCCAGCATTTT. It translates to CASSEGQGNQPQHF.

This clone occurred once. J is TRBJ2-2 and V is TRBV18; 8 bases are a match to TRBD1. The V segment lost 6 bases and the J segment 0 bases; nucleotides outside the gene matches: 6. This CDR3 is 16 amino acids long. Germline lookup yields CDR1 KGHSH and CDR2 LQKENI. The CDR3 DNA is TGTGCCAGCTCCCGACAGGGGCCCACGAACACCGGGGAGCTGTTTTTT. Protein sequence: CASSRQGPTNTGELFF.

Written as DNA, the CDR3 is TGTGCCAGCAGCCAACCCCGGGGGGGGGTGAGTGGCTACACCTTC. This encodes CASSQPRGGVSGYTF. The V and J genes are TRBV3-1 (or the pseudogene TRBV3-2) and TRBJ1-2; D perhaps matches TRBD1 (5 bases). CDR3 length: 15 residues. CDR1 is LGHDT, CDR2 YNNKEL, per germline (reference sequence). V was shortened by 2 bases and J by 7 bases, with 17 bases between the two germline ends.

V usage is TRBV9 and J usage is TRBJ2-1; 8 positions match TRBD2. This CDR3 contains 18 residues. In germline, CDR1 is SGDLS, CDR2 YYNGEE. With V trimmed by 0 bases and J by 0 bases, 8 bases remained unmatched. CDR3 region: CASSVGRGGPSSYNEQFF. The CDR3, as DNA: TGTGCCAGCAGCGTAGGACGGGGGGGCCCGAGCTCCTACAATGAGCAGTTCTTC.

The V and J genes are TRBV4-1 and TRBJ2-7; the match to TRBD1 covers 9 bases. The V segment lost 4 bases and the J segment 1 base; nucleotides outside the gene matches: 11. Germline CDR1 reads MGHRA; CDR2 reads YSYEKL. This CDR3 has 17 residues. In DNA, the CDR3 is TGCGCCAGCAGCCTCGATACTGGGACAGGGACATCCTACGAGCAGTACTTC. Translation gives CASSLDTGTGTSYEQYF.

This clone was detected once. The gene calls are TRBV10-3 and TRBJ2-1; 8 positions agree with TRBD2. Germline CDR1 ENHRY, CDR2 SYGVKD. The CDR3 is 14 residues long. J was trimmed by 4 bases and V by 7 bases; bases with no gene match: 6. CDR3 coding DNA: TGTGCCATCAAAAGCGGGGGATCTTACAATGAGCAGTTCTTC. Translated: CAIKSGGSYNEQFF.